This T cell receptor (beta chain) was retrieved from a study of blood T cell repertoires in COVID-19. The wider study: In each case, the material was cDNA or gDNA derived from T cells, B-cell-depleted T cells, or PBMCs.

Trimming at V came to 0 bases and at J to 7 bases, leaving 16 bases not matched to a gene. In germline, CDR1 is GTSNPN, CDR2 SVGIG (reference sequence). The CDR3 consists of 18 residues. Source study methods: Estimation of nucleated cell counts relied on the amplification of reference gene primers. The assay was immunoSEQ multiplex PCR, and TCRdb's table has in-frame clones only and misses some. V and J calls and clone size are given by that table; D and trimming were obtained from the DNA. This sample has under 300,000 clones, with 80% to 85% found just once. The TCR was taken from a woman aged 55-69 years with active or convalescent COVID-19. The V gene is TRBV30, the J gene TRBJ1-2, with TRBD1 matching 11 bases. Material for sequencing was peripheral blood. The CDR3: CAWSVVRGQGDVLPGYTF. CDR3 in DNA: TGTGCCTGGAGTGTTGTTCGGGGACAGGGGGATGTTCTACCTGGCTACACCTTC.